The 11 T cell receptor beta chains reported below all come from one sample, sequenced in a study of T cells in Graves' hyperthyroidism and ophthalmopathy. TCR beta CDR3 regions were amplified from RNA transcripts. The primer set for the first-round RT-PCR of the TCR CDR3 was HTBI. TCRdb ran MiXCR on the multiplex PCR reads and lists one entry per CDR3 protein. The sample consists of 94,000 or so distinct CDR3 sequences, roughly half of them appearing once. Sequenced input: blood. The receptors were gathered from a woman in her forties with Graves' hyperthyroidism.

The sample holds a few counts of this clonotype. The chain uses TRBV7-2 and TRBJ2-7; 12 bases fit TRBD1. Germline CDR1 is SGHTA and CDR2 is FQGNSA. This CDR3 is 16 amino acids long. Trimming at V came to 3 bases and at J to 9 bases, leaving 12 bases not matched to a gene. CDR3 amino acids: CASSFGTGGSVGGQYF. CDR3 sequence (DNA): TGTGCCAGCAGCTTCGGGACAGGGGGCAGTGTAGGCGGGCAGTACTTC.

V and J are TRBV9 and TRBJ1-2, with a possible D match to TRBD1 (5 bases). The CDR3 sequence is 13 residues long. V was shortened by 2 bases and J by 8 bases, with 13 bases between the two germline ends. Germline CDR1 reads SGDLS; CDR2 reads YYNGEE. DNA for the CDR3: TGTGCCAGCAGCGTGGGCGAGTGGGGCGGCTACACCTTC. As protein: CASSVGEWGGYTF.

In this sample, this clonotype turned up many times. V gene TRBV20-1 combines with J gene TRBJ1-1, with D hard to call. Germline CDR1 and CDR2: DFQATT and SNEGSKA (reference sequence). The CDR3 runs 12 residues. The germline V and J ends were trimmed by 2 bases and 2 bases, with 6 bases remaining between them. The CDR3 spells CSARQQNTEAFF. As DNA, the CDR3 is TGCAGTGCTAGACAGCAAAACACTGAAGCTTTCTTT.

This clonotype has a count of ten or more. J is TRBJ1-2 and V is TRBV19, with D hard to call. The CDR3 is 15 amino acids. From germline, CDR1 is LNHDA and CDR2 SQIVND (reference sequence). Deletions cut 6 bases from V and 5 bases from J, with 19 bases between. CDR3 loop: CASRGLLEPGYGYTF. In DNA form, the CDR3 reads TGTGCCAGTAGAGGCCTTCTGGAACCCGGGTATGGCTACACCTTC.

The chain links TRBV5-5 to TRBJ2-6; 8 nucleotides agree with TRBD2. The CDR3 is 16 residues long. Losses at the gene ends were 5 bases for V and 4 bases for J; bases not matched to a gene: 8. Germline values: CDR1 SGHKS, CDR2 YYEKEE (reference sequence). CDR3 sequence: CASSSGTVPGANVLTF. In nucleotides, the CDR3 is TGTGCCAGCAGTAGCGGGACGGTTCCGGGGGCCAACGTCCTGACTTTC.

On this clonotype itself: A read error may produce the germline difference seen at one junction end. The chain couples TRBV10-2 to TRBJ1-1, with a possible D match to TRBD1 (5 bases). The CDR3 contains 14 residues. Germline V CDR1 and CDR2: WSHSY, SAAADI. The CDR3 loop is CASSERGRNTEASF. The CDR3 bases are TGCGCCAGCAGTGAGAGGGGAAGAAACACTGAAGCCTCCTTT.

A remark on this clonotype: The conserved final phenylalanine or tryptophan is absent from the CDR3, which likely points to a read error. V and J are TRBV10-3 and TRBJ2-7; 8 nucleotides match TRBD2. CDR1 is ENHRY, CDR2 SYGVKD, per germline. Germline trimming cut 10 bases from V and 4 bases from J; bases unmatched to any gene: 15. The CDR3 spans 15 residues. The CDR3 sequence is CASSQDITSGYEQYS. CDR3 DNA: TGTGCCAGCAGCCAAGATATCACTAGCGGATACGAGCAGTACTCC.

This clonotype was found many times. V is TRBV5-1 and J is TRBJ1-2, with TRBD1 as a possible D gene (6 bases). The CDR3 loop spans 15 amino acids. V was trimmed by 2 bases and J by 2 bases, leaving 13 bases between them. Germline assignment: CDR1 SGHRS and CDR2 YFSETQ. The CDR3 nucleotides read TGCGCCAGCAGCTTAGGGACAAGACTGAACTATGGCTACACCTTC. It codes for CASSLGTRLNYGYTF.

This clonotype appeared a few times. This may arise from a read error, as a much more abundant clone is one base away. The chain uses TRBV14 and TRBJ2-7, with TRBD1 matching over 9 bases. CDR3 length equals 15 residues. Germline CDR1 is SGHDN and CDR2 is FVKESK. As DNA, the CDR3 is TGTGCCAGCAGCCAAGGACAGGGGGACTACTACGAGCAGCACTTC. It is translated as CASSQGQGDYYEQHF.

The chain recombines TRBV28 with TRBJ1-2; TRBD1 might be the D (5 bases). This CDR3 has 14 residues. From germline, CDR1 is MDHEN and CDR2 SYDVKM. V was clipped by 4 bases and J by 4 bases, with 13 bases between them. DNA of the CDR3: TGTGCCAGCAGTTCAGGGAGGAGCCTCTATGGCTACACCTTC. Its translation is CASSSGRSLYGYTF.

Many counts were recorded for this clonotype. V is TRBV20-1 and J is TRBJ1-5; TRBD1 is a possible D gene (5 bases). The V gene's germline CDR1 is DFQATT and CDR2 SNEGSKA (reference sequence). Trimming left V 6 bases short and J 4 bases short, with 16 bases between. The CDR3 loop spans 14 amino acids. The CDR3 DNA reads as TGCAGTGCGCGACCTAAAGGGGTGAATCAGCCCCAGCATTTT. Translated, it gives CSARPKGVNQPQHF.